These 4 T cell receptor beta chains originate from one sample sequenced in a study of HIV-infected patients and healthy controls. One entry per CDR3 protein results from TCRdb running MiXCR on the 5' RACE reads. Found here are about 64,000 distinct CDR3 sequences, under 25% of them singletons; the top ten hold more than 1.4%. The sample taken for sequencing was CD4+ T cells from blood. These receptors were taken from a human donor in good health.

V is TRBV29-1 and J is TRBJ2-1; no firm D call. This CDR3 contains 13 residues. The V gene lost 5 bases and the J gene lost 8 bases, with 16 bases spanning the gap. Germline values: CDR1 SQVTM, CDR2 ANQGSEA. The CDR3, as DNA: TGCAGCGTTCGCCCCTTGGTAGTGGATGAGCAGTTCTTC. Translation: CSVRPLVVDEQFF.

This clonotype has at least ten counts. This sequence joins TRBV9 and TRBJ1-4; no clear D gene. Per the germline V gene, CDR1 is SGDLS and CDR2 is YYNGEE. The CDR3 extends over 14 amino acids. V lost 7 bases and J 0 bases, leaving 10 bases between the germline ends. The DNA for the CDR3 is TGTGCCAGCTCCAGGCCAGCAACTAATGAAAAACTGTTTTTT. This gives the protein CASSRPATNEKLFF.

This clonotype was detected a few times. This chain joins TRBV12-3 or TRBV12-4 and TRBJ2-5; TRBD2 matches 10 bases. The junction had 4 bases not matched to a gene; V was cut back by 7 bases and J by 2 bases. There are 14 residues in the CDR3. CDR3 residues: CASKPAGGQETQYF. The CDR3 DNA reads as TGTGCCAGCAAGCCAGCGGGAGGGCAAGAGACCCAGTACTTC.

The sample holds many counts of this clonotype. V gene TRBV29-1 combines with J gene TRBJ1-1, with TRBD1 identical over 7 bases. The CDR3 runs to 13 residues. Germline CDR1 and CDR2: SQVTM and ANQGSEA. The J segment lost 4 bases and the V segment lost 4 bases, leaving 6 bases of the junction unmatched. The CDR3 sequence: CSVVNRGGTEAFF. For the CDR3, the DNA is TGCAGCGTTGTGAACAGGGGAGGCACTGAAGCTTTCTTT.